Listed below are T cell receptor beta chains from one sample, sequenced in a study of a mutant IDH1 vaccine in newly diagnosed glioma. What these receptors recognize is not known. Sequenced by immunoSEQ multiplex PCR; TCRdb stores in-frame clones only, minus some. The data show about 60,000 clones, about 81% seen once. This material consisted of PBMCs, taken from a glioma patient whose treatment included an IDH1 peptide vaccine. The receptors originated from a woman aged 45 to 65 with glioma. CDR3s include the opening cysteine and the closing phenylalanine or tryptophan. The D gene is left open where the match is weak. Clone size is shown for a subset of rows, as once, few, many or a class of expanded clone.

cdr3_length,d_call,j_call,clone_size,v_call,cdr3_aa,cdr3_nt
14,NA,TRBJ1-1,NA,TRBV6-4,CASRPDSGSTEAFF,TGTGCCAGCAGGCCAGACAGTGGGAGCACTGAAGCTTTCTTT
11,NA,TRBJ1-2,NA,TRBV2,CASSPNYGYTF,TGTGCCAGCAGTCCTAACTATGGCTACACCTTC
13,NA,TRBJ1-4,NA,TRBV5-1,CASSLVPGVELFF,TGCGCCAGCAGCTTGGTCCCGGGTGTGGAACTGTTTTTT
14,NA,TRBJ1-2,NA,TRBV29-1,CSVEDNRPHYGYTF,TGCAGCGTTGAAGATAACAGGCCCCACTATGGCTACACCTTC
13,TRBD1,TRBJ1-2,NA,TRBV19,CASRTGGNYGYTF,TGTGCCAGTAGGACAGGGGGAAACTATGGCTACACCTTC
14,TRBD1,TRBJ1-1,few,TRBV28,CASSPGQGKREAFF,TGTGCCAGCAGCCCGGGACAGGGAAAGAGAGAAGCTTTCTTT
15,TRBD1,TRBJ1-1,once,TRBV5-5,CASSPPTGGNTEAFF,TGTGCCAGCAGCCCGCCGACAGGGGGTAACACTGAAGCTTTCTTT
15,TRBD1,TRBJ2-7,NA,TRBV7-8,CASSLANRGQYEQYF,TGTGCCAGCAGCTTAGCAAATAGGGGGCAATACGAGCAGTACTTC
15,TRBD1,TRBJ1-4,NA,TRBV27,CASSPWDRGVEKLFF,TGTGCCAGCAGTCCCTGGGACAGGGGAGTTGAAAAACTGTTTTTT
13,TRBD1,TRBJ2-4,NA,TRBV6-6,CASSGTVKNIQYF,TGTGCCAGCAGTGGGACAGTAAAAAACATTCAGTACTTC
14,NA,TRBJ2-2,NA,TRBV15,CATSKDGNTGELFF,TGTGCCACCAGCAAGGACGGGAACACCGGGGAGCTGTTTTTT
17,TRBD1,TRBJ1-3,few,TRBV4-1,CASSQSDRGYAGNTIYF,TGCGCCAGCAGCCAAAGCGACAGGGGCTACGCTGGAAACACCATATATTTT
14,TRBD2,TRBJ2-3,NA,TRBV6-4,CASSVAGGVDTQYF,TGTGCCAGCAGTGTAGCGGGGGGCGTGGATACGCAGTATTTT
15,TRBD1,TRBJ1-1,NA,TRBV2,CASRHTGVGNTEAFF,TGTGCCAGCAGACACACAGGGGTTGGTAACACTGAAGCTTTCTTT
12,NA,TRBJ2-1,NA,TRBV5-6,CASSTSGFGQFF,TGTGCCAGCAGCACGTCGGGATTCGGGCAGTTCTTC
13,TRBD2,TRBJ2-1,NA,TRBV9,CASSAGTYNEQFF,TGTGCCAGCTCAGCGGGGACCTACAATGAGCAGTTCTTC
15,NA,TRBJ2-7,NA,TRBV16,CASSLTRARGAEQYF,TGTGCCAGCAGCCTAACCAGGGCCAGAGGGGCCGAGCAGTACTTC
15,TRBD2,TRBJ2-5,NA,TRBV28,CASSGGGAGQETQYF,TGTGCCAGCAGCGGCGGGGGGGCGGGGCAAGAGACCCAGTACTTC
12,NA,TRBJ1-1,NA,TRBV10-2,CASRQGNTEAFF,TGCGCCAGCAGACAGGGAAACACTGAAGCTTTCTTT
14,TRBD2,TRBJ2-5,NA,TRBV4-2,CASTQAGGSGTQYF,TGTGCCAGCACCCAGGCGGGGGGGAGTGGGACCCAGTACTTC
14,NA,TRBJ1-6,NA,TRBV5-1,CASSLRGLNSPLHF,TGCGCCAGCAGCTTAAGGGGGTTGAATTCACCCCTCCACTTT
12,NA,TRBJ1-2,NA,TRBV7-9,CASSTSNYGYTF,TGTGCCAGCAGTACCTCTAACTATGGCTACACCTTC
12,NA,TRBJ2-7,NA,TRBV7-2,CASSRHQYEQYF,TGTGCCAGCAGCCGCCATCAGTACGAGCAGTACTTC
15,NA,TRBJ1-1,NA,TRBV4-2,CASSQGGGMNTEAFF,TGTGCCAGCAGCCAAGGGGGGGGAATGAACACTGAAGCTTTCTTT
15,NA,TRBJ1-5,NA,TRBV15,CATSRGGNSNQPQHF,TGTGCCACCAGCAGAGGTGGGAATAGCAATCAGCCCCAGCATTTT
14,NA,TRBJ2-7,NA,TRBV28,CASTLPGDTYEQYF,TGTGCCAGCACCCTTCCGGGAGATACCTACGAGCAGTACTTC
13,TRBD1,TRBJ1-2,NA,TRBV7-2,CASSATGGGGYTF,TGTGCCAGCAGCGCGACAGGGGGCGGCGGCTACACCTTC
13,NA,TRBJ2-7,NA,TRBV6-1,CASGLAGTYEQYF,TGTGCCAGCGGCTTGGCAGGGACCTACGAGCAGTACTTC
18,TRBD1,TRBJ1-2,NA,TRBV9,CASSATLDLGQGLFGYTF,TGTGCCAGCAGCGCGACCTTAGACCTGGGACAGGGATTATTTGGCTACACCTTC
15,TRBD1,TRBJ1-6,NA,TRBV7-8,CASSPRGTVNSPLHF,TGTGCCAGCAGCCCGAGGGGGACAGTCAATTCACCCCTCCACTTT
17,TRBD1,TRBJ2-7,NA,TRBV19,CASSREMDRTSSYEQYF,TGTGCCAGTAGCCGAGAGATGGACAGGACGAGCTCCTACGAGCAGTACTTC
14,TRBD1,TRBJ1-5,NA,TRBV5-1,CASSSGQGLQPQHF,TGCGCCAGCAGTAGCGGACAGGGGCTACAGCCCCAGCATTTT
12,NA,TRBJ1-6,NA,TRBV5-4,CASSLARGSLHF,TGTGCCAGCAGCTTGGCGAGGGGTTCCCTCCACTTT
14,NA,TRBJ2-7,NA,TRBV10-3,CAIGGGSGSYEQYF,TGTGCCATCGGGGGCGGGAGCGGATCCTACGAGCAGTACTTC
14,TRBD1,TRBJ1-4,NA,TRBV27,CASGLIQGAEKLFF,TGTGCCAGCGGACTCATACAGGGGGCTGAAAAACTGTTTTTT
15,TRBD1,TRBJ2-7,NA,TRBV5-6,CASSPRGQAPYEQYF,TGTGCCAGCAGCCCAAGGGGACAGGCTCCCTACGAGCAGTACTTC